This T cell receptor (beta chain) was captured in a study of T cell responses to AZD1222 COVID-19 vaccine. Study-wide results and limits: Along spike, vaccine-associated CD4 TCRs were found throughout, with dominance at 160-218 and 743-854. Repertoires were sampled only after the peak T cell response. Most donors were white British and more were female, and clonal diversity was possibly underestimated.

This table comes from immunoSEQ multiplex PCR, and its TCRdb copy is limited to in-frame clones, with some not included. The sample lists roughly 200,000 clones; just over 90% were seen once. Regarding this clone: Its antigen is still unknown.

From germline, CDR1 is LNHDA and CDR2 SQIVND (reference sequence). The CDR3 has 16 residues. Trimming shortened V by 4 bases and J by 2 bases, and 17 bases separated the two germline ends. The receptor was isolated from an adult who received the AZD1222 COVID-19 vaccine. V usage is TRBV19 and J usage is TRBJ1-1; maybe TRBD1 (5 bases). The material sequenced was peripheral blood, taken 28 days after the second AZD1222 dose. This CDR3 reads CASSTPTGGSNTEAFF. The DNA for the CDR3 is TGTGCCAGTAGTACGCCGACCGGGGGGAGTAACACTGAAGCTTTCTTT.